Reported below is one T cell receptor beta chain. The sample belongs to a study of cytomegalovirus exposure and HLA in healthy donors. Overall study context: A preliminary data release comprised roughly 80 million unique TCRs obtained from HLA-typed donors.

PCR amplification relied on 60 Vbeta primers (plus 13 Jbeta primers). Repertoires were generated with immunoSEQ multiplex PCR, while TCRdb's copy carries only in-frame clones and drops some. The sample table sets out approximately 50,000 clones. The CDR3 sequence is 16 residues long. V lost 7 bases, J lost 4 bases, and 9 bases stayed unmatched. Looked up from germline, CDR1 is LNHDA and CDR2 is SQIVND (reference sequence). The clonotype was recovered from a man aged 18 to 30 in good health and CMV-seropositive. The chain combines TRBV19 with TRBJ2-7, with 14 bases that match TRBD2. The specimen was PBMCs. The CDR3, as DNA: TGTGCCAGTATGCCCTCGGGACTAGCGGGAGATTACGAGCAGTACTTC. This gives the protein CASMPSGLAGDYEQYF. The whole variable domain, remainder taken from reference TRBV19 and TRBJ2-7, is DGGITQSPKYLFRKEGQNVTLSCEQNLNHDAMYWYRQDPGQGLRLIYYSQIVNDFQKGDIAEGYSVSREKKESFPLTVTSAQKNPTAFYLCASMPSGLAGDYEQYFGPGTRLTVT.